A selection of T cell receptor beta chains follows, all from one sample in a study of response to subunit inactivated influenza vaccine. One entry per CDR3 protein results from TCRdb running MiXCR on the RT-PCR reads. The sample yields some 850,000 distinct CDR3 sequences, 18% seen once. Specimen: PBMCs from blood, collected more than 4 days after vaccination. The receptors come from a man between 45 and 60 years old who received an inactivated influenza vaccine. Each CDR3 is given with its conserved first and last residue. Fields, in order: CDR3 protein, J gene, V gene.

CDR3 protein: CAISGPSGKGGEQYF
J gene: TRBJ2-7
V gene: TRBV10-3

CDR3 protein: CATSKRTGIYEQYF
J gene: TRBJ2-7
V gene: TRBV15

CDR3 protein: CSARPTLFYYEQYF
J gene: TRBJ2-7
V gene: TRBV20-1

CDR3 protein: CASRQGAMNTEAFF
J gene: TRBJ1-1
V gene: TRBV5-1

CDR3 protein: CSVDWVQNTQYF
J gene: TRBJ2-3
V gene: TRBV29-1

CDR3 protein: CASSLAAASGAQSPYEQYF
J gene: TRBJ2-7
V gene: TRBV7-8

CDR3 protein: CASSPGQGVVGQFF
J gene: TRBJ2-1
V gene: TRBV12-3/TRBV12-4

CDR3 protein: CASSQEWQGANSPLHF
J gene: TRBJ1-6
V gene: TRBV4-3

CDR3 protein: CASSSRLAEHNNEQFF
J gene: TRBJ2-1
V gene: TRBV12-3/TRBV12-4

CDR3 protein: CASSYSSFSLAGGYEQFF
J gene: TRBJ2-1
V gene: TRBV6-5

CDR3 protein: CASSFSGTKNIQYF
J gene: TRBJ2-4
V gene: TRBV12-3/TRBV12-4

CDR3 protein: CASSYWDSETQYF
J gene: TRBJ2-5
V gene: TRBV6-2/TRBV6-3

CDR3 protein: CSAAYRQGRETQYF
J gene: TRBJ2-5
V gene: TRBV20-1

CDR3 protein: CASIVKETSGSTDTQYF
J gene: TRBJ2-3
V gene: TRBV6-4

CDR3 protein: CATSDLRSDSNEQYF
J gene: TRBJ2-7
V gene: TRBV24-1

CDR3 protein: CASSYWDRDRNLYGYTF
J gene: TRBJ1-2
V gene: TRBV6-5

CDR3 protein: CASSQDLVGGALDEQFF
J gene: TRBJ2-1
V gene: TRBV14

CDR3 protein: CASSVEGGNLADTQYF
J gene: TRBJ2-3
V gene: TRBV9

CDR3 protein: CASSSGGSMNTEAFF
J gene: TRBJ1-1
V gene: TRBV12-3/TRBV12-4

CDR3 protein: CASSHIAGGPRDTQYF
J gene: TRBJ2-3
V gene: TRBV4-2

CDR3 protein: CASSSAGPGYTF
J gene: TRBJ1-2
V gene: TRBV5-6

CDR3 protein: CATNAGGAYEQYF
J gene: TRBJ2-7
V gene: TRBV10-2

CDR3 protein: CASKRGGLIEQFF
J gene: TRBJ2-1
V gene: TRBV7-2

CDR3 protein: CASSPVGENQPQHF
J gene: TRBJ1-5
V gene: TRBV7-9

CDR3 protein: CASSQGQTVTYEQYF
J gene: TRBJ2-7
V gene: TRBV3-1

CDR3 protein: CASSPVPTASGANVLTF
J gene: TRBJ2-6
V gene: TRBV18

CDR3 protein: CASSFGQGFSEQYF
J gene: TRBJ2-7
V gene: TRBV5-1

CDR3 protein: CASSYSILGETQYF
J gene: TRBJ2-5
V gene: TRBV6-2/TRBV6-3

CDR3 protein: CASSLEGFGETQYF
J gene: TRBJ2-5
V gene: TRBV5-6

CDR3 protein: CASTNSRGGNEQFF
J gene: TRBJ2-1
V gene: TRBV6-2/TRBV6-3

CDR3 protein: CASTPNQRWQETQYF
J gene: TRBJ2-5
V gene: TRBV5-1

CDR3 protein: CASSAVDRIYNEQFF
J gene: TRBJ2-1
V gene: TRBV11-1

CDR3 protein: CASSRGRAWAGELFF
J gene: TRBJ2-2
V gene: TRBV9

CDR3 protein: CASSSLGQRNEQFF
J gene: TRBJ2-1
V gene: TRBV11-2

CDR3 protein: CASSLTSGREKTDTQYF
J gene: TRBJ2-3
V gene: TRBV5-1

CDR3 protein: CASTLGLAGLNLYNEQFF
J gene: TRBJ2-1
V gene: TRBV28

CDR3 protein: CASSQVGSLQYF
J gene: TRBJ2-3
V gene: TRBV4-1

CDR3 protein: CATRHSGTSGLGEQFF
J gene: TRBJ2-1
V gene: TRBV10-3

CDR3 protein: CASSPTSGTGYNEQFF
J gene: TRBJ2-1
V gene: TRBV12-3/TRBV12-4

CDR3 protein: CSVKSVGSSGIYNEQFF
J gene: TRBJ2-1
V gene: TRBV29-1

CDR3 protein: CASSYDVGSSYNSPLHF
J gene: TRBJ1-6
V gene: TRBV6-5

CDR3 protein: CASSHTQGRFNQPQHF
J gene: TRBJ1-5
V gene: TRBV5-8

CDR3 protein: CASSLVPGIVSGTEAFF
J gene: TRBJ1-1
V gene: TRBV7-6

CDR3 protein: CASSLAGRLDEQYF
J gene: TRBJ2-7
V gene: TRBV12-3/TRBV12-4

CDR3 protein: CASSYSIVETQYF
J gene: TRBJ2-5
V gene: TRBV6-6

CDR3 protein: CASSLEGHSSYEQYF
J gene: TRBJ2-7
V gene: TRBV5-1

CDR3 protein: CASSYSGHEQYF
J gene: TRBJ2-7
V gene: TRBV6-5

CDR3 protein: CASRSGTGVDEQFF
J gene: TRBJ2-1
V gene: TRBV12-3/TRBV12-4

CDR3 protein: CASSLVQGPLLTFF
J gene: TRBJ1-1
V gene: TRBV7-2

CDR3 protein: CASSFGIGETQYF
J gene: TRBJ2-5
V gene: TRBV7-2

CDR3 protein: CASSSLDRGDGTQYF
J gene: TRBJ2-5
V gene: TRBV5-6

CDR3 protein: CAISPDRTREPQHF
J gene: TRBJ1-5
V gene: TRBV10-3

CDR3 protein: CASSLAGSDSTDTQYF
J gene: TRBJ2-3
V gene: TRBV7-2

CDR3 protein: CASSLGGHPNSPLHF
J gene: TRBJ1-6
V gene: TRBV27

CDR3 protein: CCARDGQALGSNQPQHF
J gene: TRBJ1-5
V gene: TRBV20-1